This T cell receptor beta chain originates from a study of long-term antiretroviral therapy in people with HIV (dated by TCRdb to between 2021 and 2022). As for the study more broadly: The earliest samples were collected approximately a decade before the 2015 WHO recommendation for immediate ART, a period when ART was typically delayed until CD4 counts fell. No cross-contamination during QIAcube processing turned up in test extractions that ran a monoclonal T-cell line alongside 33 polyclonal samples. A retrospective serial study tested whether ART initiation and durable HIV suppression were associated with changes in peripheral blood TRB repertoire composition and diversity. Of the 25 to 30 participants with HIV, more than 10 were female. A total of roughly 180 cryopreserved PBMC samples were contributed to the cohort by 30 adults with confirmed HIV infection, with samples collected serially over a mean of roughly six years (range 1-12). The study at large found these results: A significant increase in TRB diversity was found to be associated with ART initiation, although TRB diversity was observed to remain significantly below that of transplant donor controls even after long-term ART. Because cell numbers in pre-ART samples were limited, unsorted PBMC were profiled instead of sorted CD4+ and CD8+ T cells. The samples were dated from about 2003 to 2018, and the ART regimens that were used may be less effective than current ART regimens. Compared with controls, HIV repertoires had narrower CDR3 length ranges, and the network structure pointed to an antigen-experienced repertoire that shifted only slightly toward naive after ART. No data were available on ART adherence, viral resistance or therapy changes, limiting inferences about post-ART repertoire changes. Expanded TRB clones identified before ART initiation dominated the repertoire at all time points, although this dominance fluctuated and declined in many PLHIV after ART. Owing to limited PBMC availability, only the TCR beta chain was sequenced, without alpha chain pairing.

Only a few counts were recorded for this clone. There is no known antigen for this receptor. No clone much larger than this one lies a single base away; base qualities are absent. The immunoSEQ hsTCRB v3.0 assay was used at survey level resolution for TRB variable region sequencing. The target sequencing depth for TRB was roughly 35,000-55,000 T-cell genomes per sample. An Illumina MiSeq with a v3 150-cycle kit was used to sequence the pooled TRB libraries. In the source study's methods: Analysis of repertoires was carried out in R inside a reproducible Nextflow workflow spanning QC, data transformation and analysis. Custom analyses were implemented in LymphoSeq2, an R package for AIRR-Seq data exploration. A handful of samples that produced fewer than 5000 total TRB sequences were removed, so fewer than 200 HIV repertoires were analyzed. Of the 188 retained HIV repertoires, about 61 were collected before and about 130 after ART initiation. Repertoires were downsampled to 5000 TRB nucleotide sequences, and summary statistics were averaged over 100 downsampling iterations. Only TRB sequences with CDR3 regions of at least seven amino acids were retained for analysis. A Shannon entropy-derived clonality score and the Gini coefficient were used to measure diversity. Repertoire networks linked the top 5000 CDR3 amino acid sequences whenever two sequences differed by an edit distance of one. GLIPH2 predicted antigen specificity groups and MHC restriction for TRB CDR3 amino acid sequences. To flag known associations with CMV, EBV, HIV or tissue antigens, CDR3 amino acid sequences were compared against VDJdb and McPAS-TCR. Pre-ART, post-ART and control groups were compared with Wilcoxon signed-rank tests and Holm-Bonferroni correction. TCRdb carries this immuneACCESS record with in-frame sequences only. Its versions omit some clonotypes, under half of them owing to an unresolved V gene in the studies checked, with the rest unexplained. The DNA gave D and trimming, while V, J and clone size come from that table. Here the sample has 25,000 to 35,000 clones; approximately 85% occur a single time. Of the sample, 3.8% falls within the top ten clones.

The germline V gene encodes CDR1 KGHSH and CDR2 LQKENI. Its CDR3 holds 11 amino acids, cysteine through phenylalanine. The CDR3 DNA has 33 bases and is translated from base 1. Trimming costs V 3 bases and J 6 bases, and their ends lie 5 bases apart. To be included, a participant needed at least one PBMC sample from before ART initiation plus at least two post-ART samples. All participants with HIV were treated in the United States of America. Before DNA extraction, cryopreserved samples of roughly 0.85-11 million PBMC were thawed and then washed. At the time of the earliest PBMC sample, participants with HIV were aged between 23 and 54 years. PBMC samples were contributed by each participant from 1-4 timepoints before ART initiation and 2-8 timepoints after ART initiation, with a median of 7 samples. Serial HIV viral load, CD4+ T-cell count, ART history and demographic data were obtained for every participant. A Qiagen kit on a QIAcube was used to extract genomic DNA from unsorted PBMC, with samples processed in batches of 12.

Material: unsorted PBMCs, obtained 0.8 years before starting antiretroviral therapy. The chain is made from TRBV18 and TRBJ1-2; no D gene can be assigned with confidence. This receptor was obtained from a man aged 18-30 years with HIV. For the CDR3, the sequence is CASSPGNGYTF. The nucleotides are TGTGCCAGCTCACCGGGTAATGGCTACACCTTC.